This T cell receptor beta chain was recovered during a study of CD8+ T cells in alopecia areata. The authors extracted RNA and reverse transcribed it into cDNA as the sequencing template. Libraries were prepared by immunoSEQ multiplex PCR; TCRdb keeps only in-frame clonotypes and omits some of them. The data hold around 120,000 clones, with about 50% observed a single time. Treatment given: oral pan-JAK inhibitor, 5-10 mg twice daily. Germline assignment: CDR1 LNHNV and CDR2 YYDKDF (reference sequence). The CDR3 loop spans 13 amino acids. V was shortened by 0 bases and J by 1 base, with 3 bases between the two germline ends.

The receptor was isolated from a human donor with alopecia areata. Sample: CD4+ T cells sorted from blood, taken at week 4, from a patient treated with tofacitinib. The chain is built from TRBV15 and TRBJ1-2; no clear D gene. CDR3 amino acids: CATSRDSNYGYTF. The CDR3 DNA sequence: TGTGCCACCAGCAGAGATAGTAACTATGGCTACACCTTC.